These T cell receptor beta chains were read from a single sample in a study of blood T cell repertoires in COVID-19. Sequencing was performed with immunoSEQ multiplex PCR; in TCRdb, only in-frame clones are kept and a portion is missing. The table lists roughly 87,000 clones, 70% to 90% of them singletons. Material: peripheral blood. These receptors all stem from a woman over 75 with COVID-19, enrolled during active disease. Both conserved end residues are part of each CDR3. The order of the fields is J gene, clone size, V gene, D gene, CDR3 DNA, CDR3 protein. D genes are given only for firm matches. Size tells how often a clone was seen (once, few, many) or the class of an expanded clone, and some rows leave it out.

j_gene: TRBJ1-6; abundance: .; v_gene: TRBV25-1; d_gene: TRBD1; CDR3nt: TGTGCCAGCAGTGACCGGGACAGGATAAACTCACCCCTCCACTTT; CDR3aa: CASSDRDRINSPLHF
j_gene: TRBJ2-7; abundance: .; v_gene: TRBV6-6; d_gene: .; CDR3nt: TGTGCCAGCAGTACCCAGACAGGTCTGACACACGAGCAGTACTTC; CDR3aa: CASSTQTGLTHEQYF
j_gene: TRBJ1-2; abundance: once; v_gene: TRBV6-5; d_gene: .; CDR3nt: TGTGCCAGCAGTCTAGGAATAGACAGATCGGACACCTTC; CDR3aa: CASSLGIDRSDTF
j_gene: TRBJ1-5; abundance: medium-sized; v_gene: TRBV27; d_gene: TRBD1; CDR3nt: TGTGCCAGCAGTGCGACAGGGGGGCATCAGCCCCAGCATTTT; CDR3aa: CASSATGGHQPQHF
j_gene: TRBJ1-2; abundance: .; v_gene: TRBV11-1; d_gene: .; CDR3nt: TGTGCCAGCAGCTTAGATCCCCACAGTGGGTCTGGCTACACCTTC; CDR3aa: CASSLDPHSGSGYTF
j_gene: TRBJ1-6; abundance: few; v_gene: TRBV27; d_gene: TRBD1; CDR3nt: TGTGCCAGCAGTTACCGACAGGGGGCGGGTAATTCACCCCTCCACTTT; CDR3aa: CASSYRQGAGNSPLHF
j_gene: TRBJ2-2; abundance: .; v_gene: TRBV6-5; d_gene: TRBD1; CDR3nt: TGTGCCAGCAGGAGACAGGGGAGATTCACCGGGGAGCTGTTTTTT; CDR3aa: CASRRQGRFTGELFF
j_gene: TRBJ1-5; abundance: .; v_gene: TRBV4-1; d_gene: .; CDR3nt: TGCGCCAGCAGCCAAGACATAATGGACATCTATCAGCCCCAGCATTTT; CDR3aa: CASSQDIMDIYQPQHF
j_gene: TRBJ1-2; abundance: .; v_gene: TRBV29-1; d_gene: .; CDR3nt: TGCAGCGTTGGGTCCCAGGGCCCTTATGGCTACACCTTC; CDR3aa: CSVGSQGPYGYTF
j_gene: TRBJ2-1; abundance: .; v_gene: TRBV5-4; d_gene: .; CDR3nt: TGTGCCAGCAGCTTGGACAGGGTGGTCAATGAGCAGTTCTTC; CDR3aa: CASSLDRVVNEQFF
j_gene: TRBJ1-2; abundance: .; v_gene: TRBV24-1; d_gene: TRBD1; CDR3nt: TGTGCCACCAGTGATACCTCTGGACAGGGGTTTTTCGGTGGCTACACCTTC; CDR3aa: CATSDTSGQGFFGGYTF
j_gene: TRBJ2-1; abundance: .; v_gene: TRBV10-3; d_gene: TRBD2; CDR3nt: TGTGCCATCAGTGAAAATAGACTAGCGGGTATGGGCAATGAGCAGTTCTTC; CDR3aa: CAISENRLAGMGNEQFF
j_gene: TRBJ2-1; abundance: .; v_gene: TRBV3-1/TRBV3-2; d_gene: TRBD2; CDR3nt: TGTGCCAGCAAATCTAGCGGTGAGCAGTTCTTC; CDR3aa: CASKSSGEQFF
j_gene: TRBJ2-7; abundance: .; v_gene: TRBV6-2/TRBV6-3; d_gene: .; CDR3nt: TGTGCCAGCAGCTCGACCGGGGGTTACGAGCAGTACTTC; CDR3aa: CASSSTGGYEQYF
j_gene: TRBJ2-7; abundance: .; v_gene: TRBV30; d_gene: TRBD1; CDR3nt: TGTGCCTGGAGGGGACAGTCCTTCTCCTACGAGCAGTACTTC; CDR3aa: CAWRGQSFSYEQYF
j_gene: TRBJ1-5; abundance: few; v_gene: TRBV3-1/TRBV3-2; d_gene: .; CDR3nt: TGTGCCAGCAGCCAAAGCTCAGGTCCCAATCAGCCCCAGCATTTT; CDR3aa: CASSQSSGPNQPQHF
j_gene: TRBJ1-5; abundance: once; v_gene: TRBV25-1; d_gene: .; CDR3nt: TGTGCCAGCAGTGAAGCGGGACCCAATCAGCCCCAGCATTTT; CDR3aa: CASSEAGPNQPQHF
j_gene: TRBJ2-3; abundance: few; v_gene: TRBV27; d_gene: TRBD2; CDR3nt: TGTGCCAGCAGTTTATCGTCCAGCGGGGGGGCCACAGATACGCAGTATTTT; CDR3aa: CASSLSSSGGATDTQYF
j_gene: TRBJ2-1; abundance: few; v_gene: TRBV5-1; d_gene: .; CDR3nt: TGCGCCAGCAGCTTGGCAGGGCCACACAATGAGCAGTTCTTC; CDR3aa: CASSLAGPHNEQFF
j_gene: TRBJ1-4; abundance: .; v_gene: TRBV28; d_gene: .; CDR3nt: TGTGCCAGCAGCCCCCCCAGGGAAACTAATGAAAAACTGTTTTTT; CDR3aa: CASSPPRETNEKLFF
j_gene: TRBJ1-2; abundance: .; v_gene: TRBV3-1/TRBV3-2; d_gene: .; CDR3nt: TGTGCCAGCAGCCAAGGGCTGTGGAACTATGGCTACACCTTC; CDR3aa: CASSQGLWNYGYTF
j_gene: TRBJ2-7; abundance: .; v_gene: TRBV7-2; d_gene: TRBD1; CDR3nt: TGTGCCAGCAGCTTAGCCGGGACAGGGTATTACGAGCAGTACTTC; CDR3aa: CASSLAGTGYYEQYF
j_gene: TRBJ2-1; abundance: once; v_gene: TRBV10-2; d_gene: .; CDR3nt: TGCGCCAGCAGCGCTCTAGACAGGAACTTAAGAAACAATGAGCAGTTCTTC; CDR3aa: CASSALDRNLRNNEQFF
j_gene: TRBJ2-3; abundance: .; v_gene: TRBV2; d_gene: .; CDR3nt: TGTGCCAGCAGTGGACAGGTCCGGGGAGATACGCAGTATTTT; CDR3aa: CASSGQVRGDTQYF
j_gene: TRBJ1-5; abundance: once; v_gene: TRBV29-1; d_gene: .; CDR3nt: TGCAGCGTTTCGACCGAATCCGGGGGCAATCAGCCCCAGCATTTT; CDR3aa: CSVSTESGGNQPQHF
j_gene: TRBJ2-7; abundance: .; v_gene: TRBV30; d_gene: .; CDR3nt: TGTGCCTGGAACAGCTCCTACGAGCAGTACTTC; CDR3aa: CAWNSSYEQYF
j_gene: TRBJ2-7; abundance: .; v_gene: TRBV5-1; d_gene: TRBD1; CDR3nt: TGCGCCAGCAGCGAGGGGACAGGGACCTACGAGCAGTACTTC; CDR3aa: CASSEGTGTYEQYF
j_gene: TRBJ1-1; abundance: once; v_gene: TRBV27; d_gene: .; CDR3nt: TGTGCCAGCAGCCGGACGGCCGGGACACACCTTGAAGCTTTCTTT; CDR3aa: CASSRTAGTHLEAFF
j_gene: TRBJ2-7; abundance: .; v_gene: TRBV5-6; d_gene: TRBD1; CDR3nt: TGTGCCAGCAGCTCTCTCGACAGGGGGGACCCCTACGAGCAGTACTTC; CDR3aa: CASSSLDRGDPYEQYF